The present T cell receptor (beta chain) was sequenced within a study of T-cell reconstitution after alpha-beta-depleted transplantation in children. This clonotype was counted many times. The antigen is undetermined. This sample's TCRbeta library carried unique molecular identifier barcodes. TCRdb re-called the PCR reads through MiXCR, storing one row per CDR3 protein. The data contain about 980,000 distinct CDR3 sequences, roughly 31% of them singletons. V lost 4 bases to trimming and J lost 2 bases, with 5 bases between them. This CDR3 has 12 residues. The germline V gene has CDR1 SGHRS and CDR2 YFSETQ. General study results and limits: Reported findings indicate that, about two months after transplant, alpha-beta T cells came from several hundred expanded clones, which were derived from non-depleted graft cells. One year post-transplant, T-cell counts and diversity were largely derived from T cells produced anew. Surviving thymic progenitors and recipient T cells were the source of high TCRbeta diversity at day 60 in some patients.

The chain joins TRBV5-1 to TRBJ2-3; D unclear. The material was PBMCs, mostly from graft donor cells, obtained 360 days after TCRalphabeta/CD19-depleted stem cell transplant. The receptor was derived from a boy in the first two years of life who had a stem cell transplant for SCID, so the T cells may come from the graft donor. The CDR3 loop reads CASSPPTDTQYF. The DNA for the CDR3 is TGCGCCAGCAGCCCCCCCACAGATACGCAGTATTTT. The variable domain in full, completed from reference TRBV5-1 and TRBJ2-3, reads KAGVTQTPRYLIKTRGQQVTLSCSPISGHRSVSWYQQTPGQGLQFLFEYFSETQRNKGNFPGRFSGRQFSNSRSEMNVSTLELGDSALYLCASSPPTDTQYFGPGTRLTVL.